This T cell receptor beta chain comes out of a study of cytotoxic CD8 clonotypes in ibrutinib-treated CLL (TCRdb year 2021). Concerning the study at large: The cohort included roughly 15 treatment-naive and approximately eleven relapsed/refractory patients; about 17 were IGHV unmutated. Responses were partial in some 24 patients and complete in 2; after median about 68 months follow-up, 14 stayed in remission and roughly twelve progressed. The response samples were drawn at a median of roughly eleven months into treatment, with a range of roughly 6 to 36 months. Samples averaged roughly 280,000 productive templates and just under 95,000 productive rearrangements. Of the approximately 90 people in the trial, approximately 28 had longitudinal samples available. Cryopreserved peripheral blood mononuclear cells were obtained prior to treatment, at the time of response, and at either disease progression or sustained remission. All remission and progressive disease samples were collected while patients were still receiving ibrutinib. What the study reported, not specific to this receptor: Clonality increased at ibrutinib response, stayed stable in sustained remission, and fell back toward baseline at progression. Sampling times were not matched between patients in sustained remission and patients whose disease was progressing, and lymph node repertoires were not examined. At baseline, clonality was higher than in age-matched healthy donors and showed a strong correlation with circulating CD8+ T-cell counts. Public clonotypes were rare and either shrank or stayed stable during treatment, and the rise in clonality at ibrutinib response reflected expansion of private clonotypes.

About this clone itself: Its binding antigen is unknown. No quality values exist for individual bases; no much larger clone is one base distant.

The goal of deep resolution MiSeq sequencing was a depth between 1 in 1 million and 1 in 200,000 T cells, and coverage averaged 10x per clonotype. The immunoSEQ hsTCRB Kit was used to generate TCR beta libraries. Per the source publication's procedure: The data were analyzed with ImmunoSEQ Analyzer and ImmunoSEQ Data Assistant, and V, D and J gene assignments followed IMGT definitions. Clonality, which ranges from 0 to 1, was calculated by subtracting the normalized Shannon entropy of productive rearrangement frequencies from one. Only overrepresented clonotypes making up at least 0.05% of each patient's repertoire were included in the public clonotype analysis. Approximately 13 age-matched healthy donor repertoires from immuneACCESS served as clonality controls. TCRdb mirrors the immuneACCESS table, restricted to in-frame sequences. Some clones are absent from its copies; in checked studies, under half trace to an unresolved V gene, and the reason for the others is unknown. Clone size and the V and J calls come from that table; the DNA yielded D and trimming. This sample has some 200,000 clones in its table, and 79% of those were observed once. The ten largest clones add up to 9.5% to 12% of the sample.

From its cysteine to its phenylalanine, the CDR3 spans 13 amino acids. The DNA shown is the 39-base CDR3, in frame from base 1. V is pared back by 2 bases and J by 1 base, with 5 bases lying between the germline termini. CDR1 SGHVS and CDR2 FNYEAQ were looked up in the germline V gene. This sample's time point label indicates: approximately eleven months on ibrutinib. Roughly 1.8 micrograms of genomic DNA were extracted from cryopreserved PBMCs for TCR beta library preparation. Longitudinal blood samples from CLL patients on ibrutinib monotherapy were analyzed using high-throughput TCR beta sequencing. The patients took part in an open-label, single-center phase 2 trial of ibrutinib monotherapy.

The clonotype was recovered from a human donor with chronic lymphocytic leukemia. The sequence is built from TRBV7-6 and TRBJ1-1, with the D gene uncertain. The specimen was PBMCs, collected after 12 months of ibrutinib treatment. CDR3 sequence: CASSLQENTEAFF. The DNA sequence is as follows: TGTGCCAGCAGCTTACAGGAGAACACTGAAGCTTTCTTT.